These T cell receptor beta chains were read from a single sample in a study of T cell repertoires in cytomegalovirus infection. Each CDR3 protein gets one entry after TCRdb re-called the reads with MiXCR. The sample records approximately 500,000 distinct CDR3 sequences, about 33% being singletons. These receptors' targets are unknown. This specimen consisted of cultured PBMCs, obtained from culture after CMV antigen stimulation. The receptors were sampled from a human donor in good health (CMV status not recorded). Some clones in this sample may be carry-over from other donors' samples. Each CDR3 is given with its conserved first and last residue. Each record gives: V gene, D gene, clone size, J gene, CDR3 protein, CDR3 DNA. D genes are given only for firm matches. Clone size is given for some rows only: seen once, a few or many times, or a class if the clone is expanded.

V: TRBV12-3/TRBV12-4
D: .
size: few
J: TRBJ1-1
CDR3: CASTNYRNTEAFF
DNA: TGTGCCAGCACCAATTACAGGAACACTGAAGCTTTCTTT

V: TRBV2
D: TRBD1
size: .
J: TRBJ2-6
CDR3: CASWDRGRSGANVLTF
DNA: TGTGCCAGCTGGGACAGGGGGCGATCTGGGGCCAACGTCCTGACTTTC

V: TRBV28
D: TRBD2
size: few
J: TRBJ2-1
CDR3: CATLPSGPIYNEQFF
DNA: TGTGCCACCCTCCCTAGCGGACCGATCTACAATGAGCAGTTCTTC

V: TRBV7-2
D: TRBD2
size: few
J: TRBJ2-1
CDR3: CASSSQGGGGFNEQFF
DNA: TGTGCCAGCAGCTCCCAAGGCGGGGGGGGCTTCAATGAGCAGTTCTTC

V: TRBV28
D: TRBD1
size: .
J: TRBJ2-2
CDR3: CASTRQGTGELFF
DNA: TGTGCCAGCACTCGACAGGGAACCGGGGAGCTGTTTTTT

V: TRBV4-1
D: .
size: .
J: TRBJ2-4
CDR3: CASSPQGKNIQYF
DNA: TGCGCCAGCAGCCCCCAGGGAAAAAACATTCAGTACTTC

V: TRBV7-2
D: .
size: .
J: TRBJ1-6
CDR3: CASRRGSDNSPLHF
DNA: TGTGCCAGCCGCAGGGGATCCGATAATTCACCCCTCCACTTT

V: TRBV28
D: .
size: .
J: TRBJ2-2
CDR3: CASSPRPGAGELFF
DNA: TGTGCCAGCAGCCCGCGCCCCGGGGCCGGGGAGCTGTTTTTT

V: TRBV28
D: .
size: .
J: TRBJ2-7
CDR3: CASSPTTTAPEQYF
DNA: TGTGCCAGCAGTCCTACGACTACAGCCCCGGAGCAGTACTTC

V: TRBV7-3
D: TRBD2
size: .
J: TRBJ2-1
CDR3: CASSLAGAVDEQFF
DNA: TGTGCCAGCAGCTTAGCGGGAGCGGTGGATGAGCAGTTCTTC

V: TRBV7-9
D: TRBD2
size: .
J: TRBJ2-2
CDR3: CASSLQGSSGRPLNTGELFF
DNA: TGTGCCAGCAGCTTACAAGGGTCAAGCGGGAGGCCTTTGAACACCGGGGAGCTGTTTTTT

V: TRBV7-9
D: TRBD2
size: few
J: TRBJ2-2
CDR3: CASPAGGELFF
DNA: TGTGCCAGCCCAGCGGGAGGGGAGCTGTTTTTT

V: TRBV20-1
D: .
size: once
J: TRBJ1-6
CDR3: CSAGEAADPLHF
DNA: TGCAGTGCTGGAGAGGCGGCGGACCCCCTCCACTTT

V: TRBV7-2
D: TRBD1
size: many
J: TRBJ2-5
CDR3: CASSLSRTGGEETQYF
DNA: TGTGCCAGCAGCTTATCTAGGACAGGGGGCGAGGAGACCCAGTACTTC

V: TRBV29-1
D: .
size: .
J: TRBJ2-1
CDR3: CSVGSSTLNEQFF
DNA: TGCAGCGTCGGGAGTTCAACATTAAATGAGCAGTTCTTC

V: TRBV6-6
D: .
size: .
J: TRBJ1-1
CDR3: CASRAGRPRLNTEAFF
DNA: TGTGCCAGCAGGGCCGGTAGGCCGCGACTGAACACTGAAGCTTTCTTT

V: TRBV5-6
D: .
size: .
J: TRBJ1-4
CDR3: CASSTSGRMDEKLFF
DNA: TGTGCCAGCAGTACAAGCGGACGGATGGATGAAAAACTGTTTTTT

V: TRBV7-2
D: TRBD2
size: .
J: TRBJ2-3
CDR3: CASSSGGWDTQYF
DNA: TGTGCCAGCAGCTCCGGGGGGTGGGATACGCAGTATTTT

V: TRBV6-1
D: TRBD2
size: .
J: TRBJ2-3
CDR3: CASSNRLADTDTQYF
DNA: TGTGCCAGCAGTAACCGACTAGCGGACACAGATACGCAGTATTTT

V: TRBV7-2
D: TRBD1
size: many
J: TRBJ1-5
CDR3: CASSLAGQGVFVGQPQHF
DNA: TGTGCCAGCAGCTTAGCCGGACAGGGAGTTTTCGTTGGCCAGCCCCAGCATTTT

V: TRBV6-6
D: .
size: few
J: TRBJ2-1
CDR3: CASSPRTSREQFF
DNA: TGTGCCAGCAGCCCCCGAACCTCGAGGGAGCAGTTCTTC

V: TRBV4-2
D: TRBD2
size: few
J: TRBJ2-5
CDR3: CASSQGTSGQETQYF
DNA: TGTGCCAGCAGCCAAGGTACTAGCGGTCAAGAGACCCAGTACTTC

V: TRBV9
D: .
size: few
J: TRBJ2-5
CDR3: CASSDLQETQYF
DNA: TGTGCCAGCAGCGACCTCCAAGAGACCCAGTACTTC

V: TRBV28
D: .
size: few
J: TRBJ1-5
CDR3: CASSPGPGRQPQHF
DNA: TGTGCCAGCAGCCCGGGGCCCGGGAGACAGCCCCAGCATTTT

V: TRBV7-2
D: TRBD1
size: .
J: TRBJ2-2
CDR3: CASSLEKGQARPGELFF
DNA: TGTGCCAGCAGCTTAGAGAAGGGACAGGCCAGGCCCGGGGAGCTGTTTTTT

V: TRBV5-1
D: TRBD1
size: once
J: TRBJ1-2
CDR3: CASSQRQGSGYGYTF
DNA: TGCGCCAGCAGCCAAAGACAGGGGAGCGGCTATGGCTACACCTTC

V: TRBV20-1
D: .
size: .
J: TRBJ2-3
CDR3: CSAEDGTDTQYF
DNA: TGCAGTGCTGAGGACGGCACAGATACGCAGTATTTT

V: TRBV12-3/TRBV12-4
D: .
size: once
J: TRBJ2-5
CDR3: CASSLFLVETQYF
DNA: TGTGCCAGCAGTTTATTTCTAGTAGAGACCCAGTACTTC

V: TRBV5-6
D: TRBD1
size: .
J: TRBJ2-7
CDR3: CASTLTGSSYEQYF
DNA: TGTGCCAGCACCCTGACAGGGAGCTCCTACGAGCAGTACTTC

V: TRBV6-5
D: .
size: .
J: TRBJ2-6
CDR3: CASSYQRTGSSGANVLTF
DNA: TGTGCCAGCAGTTACCAGCGTACGGGGAGCTCTGGGGCCAACGTCCTGACTTTC